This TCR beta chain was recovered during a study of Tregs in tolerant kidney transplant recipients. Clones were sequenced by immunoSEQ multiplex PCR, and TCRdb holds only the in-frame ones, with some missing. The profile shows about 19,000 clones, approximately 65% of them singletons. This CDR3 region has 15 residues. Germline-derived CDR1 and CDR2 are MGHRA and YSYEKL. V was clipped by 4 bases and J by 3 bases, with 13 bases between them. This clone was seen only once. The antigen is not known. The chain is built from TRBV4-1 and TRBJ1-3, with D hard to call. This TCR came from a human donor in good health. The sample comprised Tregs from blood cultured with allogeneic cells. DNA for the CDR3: TGCGCCAGCAGCCTATCAGGCTCCCTTGGAAACACCATATATTTT. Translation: CASSLSGSLGNTIYF.